This TCR beta chain emerged from a study of technical replicates of blood from four donors. Generated by immunoSEQ multiplex PCR, the TCRdb table keeps only in-frame clones and is missing some. The table lists fewer than 95,000 clones, 94% of them singletons. The TCR originated in a human donor in good health. The sequenced sample consisted of T cells isolated from PBMCs.

CDR3 nucleotides: TGTGCCAGTAGTCCGCCCGGGACAGGGGTGGGCGAGCAGTACTTC. Protein sequence: CASSPPGTGVGEQYF. This chain connects TRBV19 to TRBJ2-7; 10 bases are a match to TRBD1. Germline lookup yields CDR1 LNHDA and CDR2 SQIVND (reference sequence). J lost 6 bases, V lost 5 bases, and 10 bases had no gene match. The CDR3 is made up of 15 amino acids.